What follows are 4 T cell receptor beta chains derived from one specimen sequenced in a study of long-term antiretroviral therapy in people with HIV. Samples were assayed with immunoSEQ v3.0 at survey level. Libraries were prepared by immunoSEQ multiplex PCR; TCRdb keeps only in-frame clonotypes and omits some of them. The repertoire has roughly 13,000 clones, over 75% of them found once; the top ten carry roughly an eighth. Sequenced material: unsorted PBMCs, taken 1.3 years after starting antiretroviral therapy. The source is a woman in her late teens or twenties with HIV.

By sample fraction, this clone is medium-sized. The gene calls are TRBV11-2 and TRBJ2-1; TRBD1 aligns across 7 bases. The germline CDR1 and CDR2 sequences are SGHAT and FQNNGV. The CDR3 has 15 residues. The V segment lost 5 bases and the J segment 9 bases; nucleotides outside the gene matches: 13. The CDR3 DNA sequence: TGTGCCAGCAGCCTGAATCCCGGGACAGCTCTTGAGCAGTTCTTC. This codes for CASSLNPGTALEQFF.

The chain uses TRBV27 and TRBJ1-5; maybe TRBD1 (5 bases). V shed 2 bases and J shed 7 bases, with 12 bases lying between them. The CDR3 length is 14 residues. Germline CDR1 is MNHEY and CDR2 is SMNVEV (reference sequence). CDR3 DNA sequence: TGTGCCAGCAGTTTAGCAGGGCCCAACCAGCCCCAGCATTTT. Translated: CASSLAGPNQPQHF.

This clone was found a few times. The chain combines TRBV28 with TRBJ1-3; D perhaps matches TRBD1 (5 bases). CDR1 and CDR2 from the germline V gene are MDHEN and SYDVKM. This CDR3 has 14 amino acids. The ends were cut back, 6 bases at V and 3 bases at J, with 12 bases in the middle. The CDR3 loop is CASSRGTFGNTIYF. CDR3 sequence (DNA): TGTGCCAGCAGCCGCGGGACTTTTGGAAACACCATATATTTT.

The chain joins TRBV6-5 to TRBJ2-2, with a tentative D call TRBD2 (6 bases). Per germline, CDR1 MNHEY and CDR2 SVGAGI. This CDR3 region has 14 residues. Trimming shortened V by 0 bases and J by 6 bases, and 8 bases separated the two germline ends. The CDR3 reads CASSYSTGAGELFF. The DNA of the CDR3 is TGTGCCAGCAGTTACTCGACGGGGGCCGGGGAGCTGTTTTTT.